This record covers a single T cell receptor beta chain. Antigen unknown. Template-switch reactions added UMIs with a 6-nucleotide sample barcode. TCRdb reprocessed the 5' RACE reads and keeps a single row for each CDR3 protein, giving no DNA. The sample has approximately 400,000 distinct CDR3 sequences; the top ten hold approximately 2.3%. The CDR3 sequence is 15 residues long. Looked up from germline, CDR1 is SEHNR and CDR2 is FQNEAQ (reference sequence). One blood sample of 2 to 2.5 ml was taken from each donor. The source of the sample is a study of monozygotic twins with inflammatory bowel disease. Study conclusions and caveats: Reduced clonotype sharing with other individuals was observed in IBD patients relative to healthy twins, especially with disease activity. TCRbeta inverse Simpson diversity was decreased in IBD patients versus healthy co-twins.

This sequence was found in a human donor with ulcerative colitis or Crohn's disease, or a healthy co-twin of an affected twin (not recorded which). The sequencing input was blood. This sequence joins TRBV7-9 and TRBJ2-3; no DNA is available, so the TRBD1 call from TCRdb remains unchecked. CDR3 protein: CASSLDPSGGDTQYF.